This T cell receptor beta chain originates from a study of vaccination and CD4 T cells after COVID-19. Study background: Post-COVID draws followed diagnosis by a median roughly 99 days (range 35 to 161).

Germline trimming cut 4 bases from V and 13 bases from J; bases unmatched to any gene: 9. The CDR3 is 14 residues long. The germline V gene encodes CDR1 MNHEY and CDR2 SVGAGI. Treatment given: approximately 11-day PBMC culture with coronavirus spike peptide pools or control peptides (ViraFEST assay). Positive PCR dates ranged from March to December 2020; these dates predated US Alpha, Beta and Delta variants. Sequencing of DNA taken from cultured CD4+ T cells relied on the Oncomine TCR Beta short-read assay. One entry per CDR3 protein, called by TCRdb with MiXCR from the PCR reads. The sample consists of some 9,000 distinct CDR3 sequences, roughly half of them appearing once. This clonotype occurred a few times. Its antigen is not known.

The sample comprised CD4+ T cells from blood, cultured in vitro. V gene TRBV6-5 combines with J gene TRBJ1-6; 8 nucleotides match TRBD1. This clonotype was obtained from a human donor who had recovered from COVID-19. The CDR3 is CASSSVDRGTPLHF. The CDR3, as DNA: TGTGCCAGCAGTTCCGTCGACAGGGGAACTCCCCTCCACTTT.